A single sample gave rise to the 29 T cell receptor beta chains below, sequenced in a study of blood T cell repertoires in COVID-19. TCRdb's copy holds only in-frame clones and misses some; the assay was immunoSEQ multiplex PCR. The data show about 230,000 clones, around 88% seen once. The sample comprised PBMCs or T cells enriched from blood (not recorded which). These receptors all come from a woman aged 40 to 49 with acute COVID-19.

The chain combines TRBV27 with TRBJ1-5; D is uncertain. Germline lookup yields CDR1 MNHEY and CDR2 SMNVEV (reference sequence). This CDR3 spans 13 amino acids. Trimming took off 3 bases at V and 6 bases at J, with 9 bases between the two ends. The CDR3 DNA follows: TGTGCCAGCAGTTTCGGTGCGTTTCAGCCCCAGCATTTT. It codes for CASSFGAFQPQHF.

With regard to this clone: The sample has other DNA sequences that encode this CDR3 too. The chain links TRBV10-3 to TRBJ1-3; 8 nucleotides align to TRBD1. Trimming removed 4 bases from V and 1 base from J; junction bases left unmatched: 0. The V gene's germline CDR1 is ENHRY and CDR2 SYGVKD. This CDR3 is built from 14 residues. The chain's CDR3 is CAISGTGSGNTIYF. The CDR3 DNA reads as TGTGCCATCAGTGGGACAGGGTCTGGAAACACCATATATTTT.

The chain combines TRBV3-1 (or the pseudogene TRBV3-2) with TRBJ1-6; D remains ambiguous. The germline V gene has CDR1 LGHDT and CDR2 YNNKEL (reference sequence). CDR3 length: 12 residues. Between the trimmed V and J ends, which lost 0 bases and 13 bases, there was a span of 7 bases. The CDR3 sequence is CASSQDSRPLHF. DNA of the CDR3: TGTGCCAGCAGCCAAGATTCCCGTCCCCTCCACTTT.

This clone was detected ten times or more. CDR3 sequence (DNA): TGTGCCAGCAGCTTAGCGAAGGGACTTAACACTGAAGCTTTCTTT. Amino acids: CASSLAKGLNTEAFF. The chain uses TRBV7-9 and TRBJ1-1, with D maybe TRBD1 (5 bases). The V and J ends lost 0 bases and 2 bases respectively, with 10 bases between them. The germline CDR1 and CDR2 sequences are SEHNR and FQNEAQ (reference sequence). The CDR3 has 15 amino acids.

The table lists this clone with a few counts. The chain joins TRBV5-1 to TRBJ2-7; 10 nucleotides match TRBD2. This CDR3 region has 15 residues. V lost 4 bases to trimming and J lost 4 bases; unmatched junction nucleotides: 8. Germline V lookup: CDR1 SGHRS, CDR2 YFSETQ. DNA of the CDR3: TGCGCCAGCAGCATAATTACTAGCGGGGATTACGAGCAGTACTTC. This sequence encodes CASSIITSGDYEQYF. Supplemented by reference TRBV5-1 and TRBJ2-7, the full variable domain reads KAGVTQTPRYLIKTRGQQVTLSCSPISGHRSVSWYQQTPGQGLQFLFEYFSETQRNKGNFPGRFSGRQFSNSRSEMNVSTLELGDSALYLCASSIITSGDYEQYFGPGTRLTVT.

The chain recombines TRBV4-2 with TRBJ2-2, with 7 bases identical to TRBD1. The CDR3 covers 14 residues. Trimming took 5 bases from V and 6 from J; bases not matched to a gene: 6. Germline V CDR1 and CDR2: LGHNA, YNFKEQ. DNA of the CDR3: TGTGCCAGCAGCGCGGCGACAGGGTCCGGGGAGCTGTTTTTT. Its translation is CASSAATGSGELFF.

This sequence joins TRBV5-4 and TRBJ1-6; D is possibly TRBD1 (5 bases). The CDR3 spans 14 residues. Germline lookup yields CDR1 SGHNT and CDR2 YYREEE (reference sequence). The V end was cut by 0 bases, the J end by 9 bases, with 10 bases between. CDR3 in DNA: TGTGCCAGCAGCTTGGCAGGGTTTTTTTCACCCCTCCACTTT. It translates to CASSLAGFFSPLHF.

This clone was seen a few times. The V gene is TRBV6-4, the J gene TRBJ1-2; possibly TRBD1 for D (6 bases). The CDR3 has 13 residues. The V end lost 3 bases, the J end lost 2 bases, and 7 bases lay between the germline ends. Germline V gives CDR1 MRHNA, CDR2 SNTAGT. CDR3 coding DNA: TGTGCCAGCAGTGAGGGGGCGAACTATGGCTACACCTTC. Translating it yields CASSEGANYGYTF.

The chain recombines TRBV29-1 with TRBJ2-5; TRBD2 matches at 9 bases. The V gene's germline CDR1 is SQVTM and CDR2 ANQGSEA. This CDR3 is built from 20 residues. After removal of 2 bases from V and 2 bases from J, the junction contained 21 bases not matched to a gene. CDR3 bases: TGCAGCGTTGAATGGTACTTACAGGTGACGACTAGCGGTTATCAAGAGACCCAGTACTTC. This gives the protein CSVEWYLQVTTSGYQETQYF.

J is TRBJ2-7 and V is TRBV9, with TRBD2 identical over 12 bases. Trimming removed 0 bases from V and 7 bases from J; junction bases left unmatched: 5. The CDR3 runs to 15 residues. Germline assignment: CDR1 SGDLS and CDR2 YYNGEE. As DNA, the CDR3 is TGTGCCAGCAGCGTAGGACTAGCGGGAGAAGGAGAGCAGTACGTC. It yields the protein CASSVGLAGEGEQYV.

The chain employs TRBV24-1 and TRBJ1-2; 8 bases fit TRBD1. Germline CDR1 reads KGHDR; CDR2 reads SFDVKD. This CDR3 has 15 amino acids. V was pared by 4 bases and J by 4 bases, with 7 bases of the junction left unmatched. The CDR3 reads CATSDWTGNGYGYTF. The DNA of the CDR3 is TGTGCCACCAGTGACTGGACAGGGAATGGCTATGGCTACACCTTC.

This clone has only one observation. This sequence joins TRBV11-2 and TRBJ2-1, with 9 bases fitting TRBD2. The CDR3 sequence is 17 residues long. V was pared by 2 bases and J by 0 bases, with 5 bases of the junction left unmatched. Germline V lookup: CDR1 SGHAT, CDR2 FQNNGV. The DNA of the CDR3 is TGTGCCAGCAGCTTAAGGGATAGCGGGAGCTCCTACAATGAGCAGTTCTTC. Translation gives CASSLRDSGSSYNEQFF.

The chain links TRBV5-1 to TRBJ2-3; 12 bases line up with TRBD1. This CDR3 is 18 amino acids long. The germline gives CDR1 SGHRS, CDR2 YFSETQ. After removal of 0 bases from V and 1 base from J, the junction contained 6 bases not matched to a gene. The CDR3 loop reads CASSLVKGQGARTDTQYF. CDR3 sequence (DNA): TGCGCCAGCAGCTTGGTTAAGGGACAGGGGGCCCGCACAGATACGCAGTATTTT.

The CDR3, as DNA: TGCGCCAGCAGCCAAAGCCGAGCTGGAAACACCATATATTTT. It specifies CASSQSRAGNTIYF. The J gene is TRBJ1-3, the V gene TRBV4-3; D remains ambiguous. This CDR3 is 14 amino acids long. Germline V gene lookup returns CDR1 LGHNA and CDR2 YSLEER. V gave up 2 bases and J gave up 2 bases, with 7 bases separating them.

The chain uses TRBV20-1 and TRBJ2-7, with a weak D call TRBD2 (5 bases). This CDR3 is 11 amino acids long. V was shortened by 5 bases and J by 13 bases, with 18 bases between the two germline ends. Germline loops: CDR1 DFQATT, CDR2 SNEGSKA (reference sequence). CDR3: CSAASPSFSYF. DNA of the CDR3: TGCAGTGCTGCAAGTCCTAGCTTCTCTTACTTC.

This chain links TRBV10-3 with TRBJ1-6; D call uncertain. Germline loops: CDR1 ENHRY, CDR2 SYGVKD. CDR3 size: 15 residues. Between the trimmed V and J ends, which lost 4 bases and 10 bases, there was a span of 17 bases. The DNA of the CDR3 is TGTGCCATCAGTGTTTCCTCGGGGAGGGAATCACCCCTCCACTTT. Its protein product is CAISVSSGRESPLHF.

In regard to this clone: The same CDR3 also results from other DNA sequences found in this sample. The rearrangement joins TRBV5-1 to TRBJ1-4; 7 bases are a match to TRBD1. Trimming cost V 0 bases and J 5 bases; bases outside gene matches: 1. This CDR3 contains 14 residues. The germline CDR1 and CDR2 sequences are SGHRS and YFSETQ. The CDR3 DNA reads as TGCGCCAGCAGCTTGGAGGGGGCGAATGAAAAACTGTTTTTT. Its protein product is CASSLEGANEKLFF.

V and J are TRBV30 and TRBJ1-5; 8 bases line up with TRBD1. CDR1 and CDR2 (germline): GTSNPN, SVGIG (reference sequence). V was clipped by 1 base and J by 5 bases; unmatched bases: 4. The CDR3 runs to 14 residues. The chain's CDR3 is CAWSGTGLYQPQHF. DNA of the CDR3: TGTGCCTGGAGTGGGACAGGGTTGTATCAGCCCCAGCATTTT.

This clone turned up a few times. The V call is TRBV21-1, the J call TRBJ2-7; TRBD1 is taken as the D call from the table, unchecked against the DNA. TRBV21-1 is annotated as a pseudogene. CDR3 length: 14 amino acids. The chain's CDR3 is CASSKVGGQGEQYV. In nucleotides, the CDR3 is TGTGCCAGCAGCAAAGTTGGGGGACAAGGCGAGCAGTACGTC.

J is TRBJ1-4 and V is TRBV30, with 9 nucleotides matching TRBD1. Germline V gene data show CDR1 as GTSNPN and CDR2 as SVGIG (reference sequence). CDR3 length equals 15 residues. V was clipped by 4 bases and J by 8 bases; unmatched bases: 11. CDR3 DNA sequence: TGTGCCTGGACCTCCCGACAGGGGGTAGGAGAAAAACTGTTTTTT. Amino acids: CAWTSRQGVGEKLFF.

The chain links TRBV27 to TRBJ2-7; 10 bases agree with TRBD1. This CDR3 has 15 amino acids. Germline V gives CDR1 MNHEY, CDR2 SMNVEV (reference sequence). Trimming cost V 6 bases and J 0 bases; bases outside gene matches: 5. In DNA form, the CDR3 reads TGTGCCAGCAGAAGGGACAGGGGTAGCTCCTACGAGCAGTACGTC. Translating gives CASRRDRGSSYEQYV.

The V and J genes are TRBV30 and TRBJ2-3; no clear D. The CDR3 totals 16 residues. V lost 1 base and J 0 bases, leaving 14 bases between the germline ends. Germline values: CDR1 GTSNPN, CDR2 SVGIG (reference sequence). CDR3 nucleotides: TGTGCCTGGAGTGAAAAAATCCGAACTAGCACAGATACGCAGTATTTT. Protein product: CAWSEKIRTSTDTQYF.

The V gene is TRBV9, the J gene TRBJ2-3, with TRBD2 matching over 9 bases. Per the germline V gene, CDR1 is SGDLS and CDR2 is YYNGEE. CDR3 length equals 14 residues. V lost 3 bases to trimming and J lost 4 bases; unmatched junction nucleotides: 3. The CDR3 here is CASSAWTSADTQYF. The CDR3 nucleotides are TGTGCCAGCAGCGCGTGGACTAGCGCAGATACGCAGTATTTT.

This clone was counted between two and nine times. V and J are TRBV28 and TRBJ1-1; the D is unclear. The CDR3 consists of 14 residues. V shed 6 bases and J shed 11 bases, with 22 bases lying between them. Germline CDR1 MDHEN, CDR2 SYDVKM. The CDR3 bases are TGTGCCAGCAGATCCCGGAGGGCCCCCTTTTATGCTTTCTTT. Its protein is CASRSRRAPFYAFF.

V and J are TRBV7-2 and TRBJ2-3, with a weak D call TRBD1 (6 bases). The CDR3 consists of 16 residues. Germline V gives CDR1 SGHTA, CDR2 FQGNSA. Between the trimmed V and J ends, which lost 1 base and 6 bases, there was a span of 17 bases. CDR3 sequence: CASSLGRLLRGDTQYF. The CDR3 coding sequence is TGTGCCAGCAGCTTAGGCCGGCTTCTCAGGGGTGATACGCAGTATTTT.

This rearrangement joins TRBV19 to TRBJ1-1; 7 nucleotides line up with TRBD1. This CDR3 is built from 15 residues. V dropped 3 bases and J dropped 10; count of bases not matched to a gene: 14. In germline, CDR1 is LNHDA, CDR2 SQIVND (reference sequence). The CDR3 region is CASSIQADRDLVAFF. CDR3 in DNA: TGTGCCAGTAGTATCCAGGCAGACAGGGACTTGGTAGCTTTCTTT.

This chain uses TRBV7-2 with TRBJ1-2, with a tentative D call TRBD1 (5 bases). V dropped 8 bases and J dropped 2 bases, with 15 bases sitting between them. The CDR3 extends over 14 amino acids. Germline V gives CDR1 SGHTA, CDR2 FQGNSA. CDR3 protein: CASAPMAGNYGYTF. The DNA for the CDR3 is TGTGCCAGCGCTCCCATGGCAGGGAACTATGGCTACACCTTC. The variable domain in full, with the rest retrieved from reference TRBV7-2 and TRBJ1-2, is GAGVSQSPSNKVTEKGKDVELRCDPISGHTALYWYRQSLGQGLEFLIYFQGNSAPDKSGLPSDRFSAERTGGSVSTLTIQRTQQEDSAVYLCASAPMAGNYGYTFGSGTRLTVV.

This chain links TRBV12-3 or TRBV12-4 with TRBJ2-7; 10 nucleotides agree with TRBD1. This CDR3 has 13 residues. The V segment lost 4 bases and the J segment 9 bases; nucleotides outside the gene matches: 6. As DNA, the CDR3 is TGTGCCAGCAGTTCCCGACAGGGGGCGTCGCAGTACGTC. It specifies CASSSRQGASQYV.

The rearrangement uses TRBV4-1 and TRBJ1-2; 7 bases align to TRBD1. Germline lookup yields CDR1 MGHRA and CDR2 YSYEKL. The CDR3 has 14 amino acids. V dropped 4 bases and J dropped 8; count of bases not matched to a gene: 10. The CDR3 sequence is CASSRVTGTGGYTF. The CDR3 DNA sequence: TGCGCCAGCAGCCGCGTGACAGGGACGGGCGGCTACACCTTC.